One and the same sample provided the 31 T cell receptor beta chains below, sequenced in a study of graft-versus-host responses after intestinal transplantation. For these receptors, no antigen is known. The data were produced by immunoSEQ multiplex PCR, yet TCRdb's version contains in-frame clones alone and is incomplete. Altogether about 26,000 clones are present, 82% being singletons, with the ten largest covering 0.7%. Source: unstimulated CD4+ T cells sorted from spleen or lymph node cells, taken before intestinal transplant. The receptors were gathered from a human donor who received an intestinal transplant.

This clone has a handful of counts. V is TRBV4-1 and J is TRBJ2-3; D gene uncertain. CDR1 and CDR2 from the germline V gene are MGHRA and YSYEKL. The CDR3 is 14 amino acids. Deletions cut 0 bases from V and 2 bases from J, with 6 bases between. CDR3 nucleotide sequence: TGCGCCAGCAGCCAAGAGCGCTACACAGATACGCAGTATTTT. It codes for CASSQERYTDTQYF.

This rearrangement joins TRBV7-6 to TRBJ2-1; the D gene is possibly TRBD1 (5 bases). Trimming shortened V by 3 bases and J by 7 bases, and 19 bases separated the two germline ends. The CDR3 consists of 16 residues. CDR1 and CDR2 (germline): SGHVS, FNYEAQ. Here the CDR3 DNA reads TGTGCCAGCAGCTTGATCAATGCACAGGCTGGGAATGAGCAGTTCTTC. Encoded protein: CASSLINAQAGNEQFF. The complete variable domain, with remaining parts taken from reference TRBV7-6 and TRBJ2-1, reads GAGVSQSPRYKVTKRGQDVALRCDPISGHVSLYWYRQALGQGPEFLTYFNYEAQQDKSGLPNDRFSAERPEGSISTLTIQRTEQRDSAMYRCASSLINAQAGNEQFFGPGTRLTVL.

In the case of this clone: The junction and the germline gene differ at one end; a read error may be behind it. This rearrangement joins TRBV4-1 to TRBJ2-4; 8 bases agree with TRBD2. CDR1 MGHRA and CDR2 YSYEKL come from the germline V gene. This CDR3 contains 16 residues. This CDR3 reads CASSQGLRGATNIQYF. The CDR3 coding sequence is TGCGCCAGCAGCCAAGGTTTGCGGGGGGCCACAAACATTCAGTACTTC.

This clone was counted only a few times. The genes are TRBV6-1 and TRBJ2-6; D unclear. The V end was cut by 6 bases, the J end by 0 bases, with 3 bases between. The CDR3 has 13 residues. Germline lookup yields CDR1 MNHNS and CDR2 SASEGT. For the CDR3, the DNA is TGTGCCAGCAGGGCCTCTGGGGCCAACGTCCTGACTTTC. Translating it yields CASRASGANVLTF.

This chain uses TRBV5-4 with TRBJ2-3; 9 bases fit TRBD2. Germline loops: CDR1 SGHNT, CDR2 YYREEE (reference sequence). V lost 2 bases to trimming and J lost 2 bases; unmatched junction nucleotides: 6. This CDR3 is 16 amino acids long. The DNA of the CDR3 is TGTGCCAGCAGCTTTCTCCTAGCGGGGTCCACAGATACGCAGTATTTT. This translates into CASSFLLAGSTDTQYF.

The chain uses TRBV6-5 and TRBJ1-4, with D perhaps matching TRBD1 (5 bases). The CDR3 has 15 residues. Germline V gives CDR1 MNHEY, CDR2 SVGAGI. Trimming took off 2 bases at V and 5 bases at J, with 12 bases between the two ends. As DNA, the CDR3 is TGTGCCAGCAGTTACGGGGCGCCAGCGAATGAAAAACTGTTTTTT. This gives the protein CASSYGAPANEKLFF.

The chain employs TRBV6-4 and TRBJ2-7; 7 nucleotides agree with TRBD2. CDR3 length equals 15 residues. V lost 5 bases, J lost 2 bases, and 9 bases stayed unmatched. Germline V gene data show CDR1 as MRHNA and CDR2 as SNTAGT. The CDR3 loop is CASSSRREDPYEQYF. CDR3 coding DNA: TGTGCCAGCAGTTCCCGACGGGAGGATCCCTACGAGCAGTACTTC.

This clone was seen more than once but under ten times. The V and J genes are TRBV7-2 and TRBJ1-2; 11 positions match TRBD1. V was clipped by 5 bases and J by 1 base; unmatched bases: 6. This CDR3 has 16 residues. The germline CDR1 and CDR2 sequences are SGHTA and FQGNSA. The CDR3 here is CASSRRTGGGNYGYTF. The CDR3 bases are TGTGCCAGCAGCCGTCGGACAGGGGGCGGTAACTATGGCTACACCTTC.

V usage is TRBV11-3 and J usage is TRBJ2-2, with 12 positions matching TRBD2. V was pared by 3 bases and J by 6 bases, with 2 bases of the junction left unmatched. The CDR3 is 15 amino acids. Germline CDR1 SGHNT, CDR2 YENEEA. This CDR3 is CASSLGTSGSGELFF. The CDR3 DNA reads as TGTGCCAGCAGCTTGGGGACTAGCGGGTCCGGGGAGCTGTTTTTT.

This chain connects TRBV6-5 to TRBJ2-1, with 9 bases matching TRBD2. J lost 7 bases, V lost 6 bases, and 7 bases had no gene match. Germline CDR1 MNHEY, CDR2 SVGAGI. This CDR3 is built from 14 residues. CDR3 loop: CASRTSGGPNEQFF. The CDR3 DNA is TGTGCCAGCAGGACTAGCGGAGGCCCTAATGAGCAGTTCTTC.

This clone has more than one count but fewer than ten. The CDR3 reads CASGGRIQETQYF. Here the CDR3 DNA reads TGTGCCAGCGGTGGGAGAATCCAAGAGACCCAGTACTTC. The rearrangement joins TRBV2 to TRBJ2-5; D perhaps matches TRBD2 (5 bases). V lost 8 bases and J 1 base, leaving 11 bases between the germline ends. CDR3 length: 13 residues. Germline loops: CDR1 SNHLY, CDR2 FYNNEI.

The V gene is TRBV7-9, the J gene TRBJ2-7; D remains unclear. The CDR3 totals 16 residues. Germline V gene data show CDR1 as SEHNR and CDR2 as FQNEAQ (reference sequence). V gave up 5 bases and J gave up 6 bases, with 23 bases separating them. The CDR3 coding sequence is TGTGCCAGCAGCCCCTTAGAGATCCGGGCCCCGCTCGAGCAGTACTTC. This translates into CASSPLEIRAPLEQYF.

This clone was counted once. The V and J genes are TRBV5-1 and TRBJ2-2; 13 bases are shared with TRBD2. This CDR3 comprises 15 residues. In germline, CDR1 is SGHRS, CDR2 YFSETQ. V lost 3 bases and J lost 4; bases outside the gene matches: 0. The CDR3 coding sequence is TGCGCCAGCAGCTGGACTAGCGGGAGCACCGGGGAGCTGTTTTTT. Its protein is CASSWTSGSTGELFF.

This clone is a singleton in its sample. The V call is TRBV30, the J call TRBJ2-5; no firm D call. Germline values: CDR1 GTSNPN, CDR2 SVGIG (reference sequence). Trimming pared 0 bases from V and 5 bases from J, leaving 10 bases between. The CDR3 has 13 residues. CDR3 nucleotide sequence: TGTGCCTGGAGTGTAGGCTTTTGGGAGACCCAGTACTTC. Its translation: CAWSVGFWETQYF. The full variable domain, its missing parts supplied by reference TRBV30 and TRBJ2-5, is SQTIHQWPATLVQPVGSPLSLECTVEGTSNPNLYWYRQAAGRGLQLLFYSVGIGQISSEVPQNLSASRPQDRQFILSSKKLLLSDSGFYLCAWSVGFWETQYFGPGTRLLVL.

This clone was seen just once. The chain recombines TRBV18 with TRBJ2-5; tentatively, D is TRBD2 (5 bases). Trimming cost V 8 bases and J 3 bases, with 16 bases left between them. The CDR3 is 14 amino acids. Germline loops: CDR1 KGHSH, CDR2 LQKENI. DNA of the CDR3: TGTGCCAGCGCGCCGTTAGCGAGGGAAGAGACCCAGTACTTC. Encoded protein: CASAPLAREETQYF.

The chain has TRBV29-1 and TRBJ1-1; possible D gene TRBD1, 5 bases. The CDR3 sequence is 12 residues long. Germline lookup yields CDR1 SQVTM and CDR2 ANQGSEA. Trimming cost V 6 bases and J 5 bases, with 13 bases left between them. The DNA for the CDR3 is TGCAGCGTCCCCGTGGGGGGGACTGAAGCTTTCTTT. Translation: CSVPVGGTEAFF.

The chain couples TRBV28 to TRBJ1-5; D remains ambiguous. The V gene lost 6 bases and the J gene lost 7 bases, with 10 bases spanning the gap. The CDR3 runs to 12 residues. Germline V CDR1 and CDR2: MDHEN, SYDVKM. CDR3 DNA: TGTGCCAGCAGCCTACCGGGACAGCCCCAGCATTTT. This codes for CASSLPGQPQHF.

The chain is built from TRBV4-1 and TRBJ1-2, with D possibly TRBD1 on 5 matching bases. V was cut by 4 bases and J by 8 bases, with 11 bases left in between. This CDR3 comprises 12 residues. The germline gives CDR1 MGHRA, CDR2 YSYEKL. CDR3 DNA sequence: TGCGCCAGCAGCCCGCAAGGGGTGGGCTACACCTTC. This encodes CASSPQGVGYTF.

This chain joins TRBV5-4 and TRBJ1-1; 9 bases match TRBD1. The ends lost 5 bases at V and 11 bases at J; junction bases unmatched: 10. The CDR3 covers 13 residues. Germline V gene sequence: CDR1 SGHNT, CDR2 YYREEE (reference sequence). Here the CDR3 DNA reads TGTGCCAGCAGTTTTATTACAGGGGGCGAGGCTTTCTTT. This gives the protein CASSFITGGEAFF.

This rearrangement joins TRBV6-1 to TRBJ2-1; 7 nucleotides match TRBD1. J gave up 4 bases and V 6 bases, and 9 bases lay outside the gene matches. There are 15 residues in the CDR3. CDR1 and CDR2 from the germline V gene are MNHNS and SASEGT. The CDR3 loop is CASSDRRQGYNEQFF. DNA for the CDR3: TGTGCCAGCAGCGACCGTCGACAGGGATACAATGAGCAGTTCTTC.

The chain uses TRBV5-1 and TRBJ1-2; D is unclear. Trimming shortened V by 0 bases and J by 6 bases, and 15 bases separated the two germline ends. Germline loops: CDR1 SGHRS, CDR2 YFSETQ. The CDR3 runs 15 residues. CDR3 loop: CASSLERALSNGYTF. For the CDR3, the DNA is TGCGCCAGCAGCTTGGAACGGGCCCTCTCGAATGGCTACACCTTC.

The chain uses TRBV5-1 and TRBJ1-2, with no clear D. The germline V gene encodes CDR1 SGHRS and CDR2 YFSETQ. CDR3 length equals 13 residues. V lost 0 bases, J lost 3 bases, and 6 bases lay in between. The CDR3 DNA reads TGCGCCAGCAGCTTGGGACGGGACTATGGCTACACCTTC. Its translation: CASSLGRDYGYTF. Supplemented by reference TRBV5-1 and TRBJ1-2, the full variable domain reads KAGVTQTPRYLIKTRGQQVTLSCSPISGHRSVSWYQQTPGQGLQFLFEYFSETQRNKGNFPGRFSGRQFSNSRSEMNVSTLELGDSALYLCASSLGRDYGYTFGSGTRLTVV.

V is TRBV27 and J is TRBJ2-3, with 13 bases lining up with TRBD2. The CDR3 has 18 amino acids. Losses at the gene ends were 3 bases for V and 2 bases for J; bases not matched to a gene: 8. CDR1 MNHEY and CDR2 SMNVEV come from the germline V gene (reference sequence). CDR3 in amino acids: CASSFYGLAGDLTDTQYF. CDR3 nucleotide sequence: TGTGCCAGCAGTTTTTACGGACTAGCGGGAGACCTCACAGATACGCAGTATTTT.

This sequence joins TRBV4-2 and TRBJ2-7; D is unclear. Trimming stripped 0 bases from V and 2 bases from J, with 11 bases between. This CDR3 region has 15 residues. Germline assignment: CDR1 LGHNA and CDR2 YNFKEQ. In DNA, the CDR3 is TGTGCCAGCAGCCAAGAAGCACAGCCGGCCTACGAGCAGTACTTC. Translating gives CASSQEAQPAYEQYF.

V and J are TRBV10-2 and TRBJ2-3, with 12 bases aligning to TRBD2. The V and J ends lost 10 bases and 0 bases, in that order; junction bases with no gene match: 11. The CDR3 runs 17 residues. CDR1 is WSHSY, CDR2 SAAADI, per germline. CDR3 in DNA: TGCGCCATAGGGCGGGCTAGCGGGGGGGGGAGCACAGATACGCAGTATTTT. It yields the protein CAIGRASGGGSTDTQYF.

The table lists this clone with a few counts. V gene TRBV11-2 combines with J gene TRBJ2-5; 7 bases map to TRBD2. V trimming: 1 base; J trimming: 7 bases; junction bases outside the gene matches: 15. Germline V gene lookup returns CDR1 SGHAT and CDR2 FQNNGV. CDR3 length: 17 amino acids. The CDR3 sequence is CASSLVAGVLQGGTQYF. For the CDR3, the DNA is TGTGCCAGCAGCTTAGTGGCGGGGGTCCTACAAGGCGGGACCCAGTACTTC.

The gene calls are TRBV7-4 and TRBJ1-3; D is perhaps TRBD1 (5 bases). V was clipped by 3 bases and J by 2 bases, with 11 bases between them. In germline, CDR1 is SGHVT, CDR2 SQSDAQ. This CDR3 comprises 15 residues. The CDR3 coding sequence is TGTGCCAGCAGCTTCCTCGGGACTCCTGGAAACACCATATATTTT. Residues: CASSFLGTPGNTIYF. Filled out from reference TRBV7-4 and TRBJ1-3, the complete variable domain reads GAGVSQSPRYKVAKRGRDVALRCDSISGHVTLYWYRQTLGQGSEVLTYSQSDAQRDKSGRPSGRFSAERPERSVSTLKIQRTEQGDSAVYLCASSFLGTPGNTIYFGEGSWLTVV.

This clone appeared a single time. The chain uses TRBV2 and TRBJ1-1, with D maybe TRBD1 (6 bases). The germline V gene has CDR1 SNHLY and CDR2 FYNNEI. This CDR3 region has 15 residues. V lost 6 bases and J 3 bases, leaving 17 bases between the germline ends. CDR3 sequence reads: CASRKDRGLDTEAFF. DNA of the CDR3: TGTGCCAGCAGGAAGGATAGGGGGTTGGACACTGAAGCTTTCTTT. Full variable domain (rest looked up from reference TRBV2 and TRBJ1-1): EPEVTQTPSHQVTQMGQEVILRCVPISNHLYFYWYRQILGQKVEFLVSFYNNEISEKSEIFDDQFSVERPDGSNFTLKIRSTKLEDSAMYFCASRKDRGLDTEAFFGQGTRLTVV.

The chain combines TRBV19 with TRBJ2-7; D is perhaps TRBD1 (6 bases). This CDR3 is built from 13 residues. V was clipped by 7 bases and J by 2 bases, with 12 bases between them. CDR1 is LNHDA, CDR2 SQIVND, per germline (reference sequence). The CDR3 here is CASKGGVTYEQYF. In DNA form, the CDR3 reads TGTGCCAGTAAAGGGGGAGTCACCTACGAGCAGTACTTC.

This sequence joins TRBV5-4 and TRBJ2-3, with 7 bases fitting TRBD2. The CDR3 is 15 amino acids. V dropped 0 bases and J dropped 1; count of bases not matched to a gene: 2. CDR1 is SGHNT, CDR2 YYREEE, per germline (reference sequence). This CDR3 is CASSLGGLGTDTQYF. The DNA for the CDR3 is TGTGCCAGCAGCTTGGGAGGACTAGGCACAGATACGCAGTATTTT.

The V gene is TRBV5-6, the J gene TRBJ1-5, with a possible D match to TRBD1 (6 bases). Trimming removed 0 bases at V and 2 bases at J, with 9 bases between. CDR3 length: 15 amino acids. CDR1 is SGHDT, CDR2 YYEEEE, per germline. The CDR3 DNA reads TGTGCCAGCAGCTTGGGGGCAGGGGGCAATCAGCCCCAGCATTTT. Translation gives CASSLGAGGNQPQHF.